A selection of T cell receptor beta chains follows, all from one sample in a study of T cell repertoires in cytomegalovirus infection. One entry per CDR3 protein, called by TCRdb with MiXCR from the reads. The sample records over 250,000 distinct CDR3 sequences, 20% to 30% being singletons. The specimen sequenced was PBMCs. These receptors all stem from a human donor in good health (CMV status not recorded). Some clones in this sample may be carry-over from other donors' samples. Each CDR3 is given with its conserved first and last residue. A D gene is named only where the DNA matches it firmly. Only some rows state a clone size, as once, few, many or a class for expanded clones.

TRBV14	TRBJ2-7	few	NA	CASSPFPSYEQYF	TGTGCCAGCAGTCCGTTTCCCTCCTACGAGCAGTACTTC
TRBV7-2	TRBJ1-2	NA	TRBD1	CASSLGGGAAYGYTF	TGTGCCAGCAGCTTAGGAGGGGGCGCGGCCTATGGCTACACCTTC
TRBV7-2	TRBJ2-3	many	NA	CASSLLRGRPDTQYF	TGTGCCAGCAGCTTACTGCGGGGGCGCCCGGATACGCAGTATTTT
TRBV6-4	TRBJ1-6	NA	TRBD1	CASSRTGNNSPLHF	TGTGCCAGCAGTCGGACAGGGAATAATTCACCCCTCCACTTT
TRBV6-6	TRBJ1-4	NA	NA	CASRSQGDNEKLFF	TGTGCCAGCAGATCACAGGGAGATAATGAAAAACTGTTTTTT
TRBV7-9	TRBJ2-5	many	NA	CASSLRRGGEETQYF	TGTGCCAGCAGCCTCCGAAGGGGTGGCGAAGAGACCCAGTACTTC
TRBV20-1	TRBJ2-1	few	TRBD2	CSARGAGGPYEQFF	TGCAGTGCTAGGGGAGCGGGAGGGCCCTATGAGCAGTTCTTC
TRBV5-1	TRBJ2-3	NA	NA	CASSLTGSSTDTQYF	TGCGCCAGCAGCTTGACAGGGAGTAGCACAGATACGCAGTATTTT
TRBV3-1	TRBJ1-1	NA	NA	CASRSTGNTEAFF	TGTGCCAGCAGGTCTACAGGGAACACTGAAGCTTTCTTT
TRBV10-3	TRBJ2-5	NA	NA	CAISESNIGVKETQYF	TGTGCCATCAGTGAGTCGAATATAGGAGTGAAAGAGACCCAGTACTTC
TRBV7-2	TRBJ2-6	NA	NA	CASSLDLGGHGANVLTF	TGTGCCAGCAGCTTAGACCTGGGGGGGCATGGGGCCAACGTCCTGACTTTC
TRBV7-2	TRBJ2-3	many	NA	CASSRGAGLRDTQYF	TGTGCCAGCAGTCGGGGGGCAGGTTTGAGAGATACGCAGTATTTT
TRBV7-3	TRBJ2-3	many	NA	CASSLDQTQYF	TGTGCCAGCAGCTTAGACCAGACGCAGTATTTT
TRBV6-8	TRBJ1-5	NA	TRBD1	CASSPGGQGVWPQHF	TGTGCCAGCAGTCCGGGGGGACAGGGAGTTTGGCCCCAGCATTTT
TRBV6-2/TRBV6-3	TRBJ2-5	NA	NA	CASSYLGLETQYF	TGTGCCAGCAGTTACCTGGGCCTGGAGACCCAGTACTTC
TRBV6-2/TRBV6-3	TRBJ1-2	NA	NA	CASSYPPGGRGYTF	TGTGCCAGCAGTTACCCTCCGGGGGGCCGGGGCTACACCTTC
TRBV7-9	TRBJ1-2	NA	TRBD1	CASSFRQGSGYTF	TGTGCCAGCAGCTTTCGACAGGGGAGTGGCTACACCTTC
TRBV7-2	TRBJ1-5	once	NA	CASSFGTLQPQHF	TGTGCCAGCAGCTTTGGTACGCTTCAGCCCCAGCATTTT
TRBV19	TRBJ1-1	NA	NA	CASSMIETEAFF	TGTGCCAGTAGTATGATCGAGACTGAAGCTTTCTTT
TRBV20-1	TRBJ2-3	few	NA	CSASENTDTQYF	TGCAGTGCTAGCGAAAACACAGATACGCAGTATTTT
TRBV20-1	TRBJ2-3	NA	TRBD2	CSASAGLAGRLNTQYF	TGCAGTGCTAGCGCTGGACTAGCGGGGAGACTAAATACGCAGTATTTT
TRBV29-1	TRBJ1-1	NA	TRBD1	CSALDGQGAHTEAFF	TGCAGCGCGCTCGATGGACAGGGAGCTCACACTGAAGCTTTCTTT
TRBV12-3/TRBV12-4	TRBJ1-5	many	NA	CASSLLGGDQPQHF	TGTGCCAGCAGCCTCCTTGGGGGCGATCAGCCCCAGCATTTT
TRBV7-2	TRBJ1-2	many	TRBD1	CASSLEGQANYGYTF	TGTGCCAGCAGCTTAGAAGGACAGGCTAACTATGGCTACACCTTC
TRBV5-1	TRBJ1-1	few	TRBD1	CASSWGTGGTEAFF	TGCGCCAGCAGCTGGGGGACAGGGGGCACTGAAGCTTTCTTT
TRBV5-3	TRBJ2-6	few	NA	CASSLEGPRGANVLTF	TGTGCCAGCAGCTTGGAGGGGCCTCGGGGGGCCAACGTCCTGACTTTC
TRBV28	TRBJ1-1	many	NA	CASSSPGRVNSEAFF	TGTGCCAGCAGTTCCCCGGGCAGGGTCAATAGTGAAGCTTTCTTT
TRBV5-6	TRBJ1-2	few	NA	CASSLAGTNYGYTF	TGTGCCAGCAGCTTGGCAGGTACTAACTATGGCTACACCTTC
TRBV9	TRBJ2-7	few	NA	CASTRTADPLYEQYF	TGTGCCAGCACCCGGACAGCTGACCCTCTCTACGAGCAGTACTTC
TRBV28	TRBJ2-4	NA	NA	CASSAVRPKNIQYF	TGTGCCAGCAGTGCCGTCAGACCCAAAAACATTCAGTACTTC
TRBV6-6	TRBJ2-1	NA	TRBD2	CATDHAGGQTHEQFF	TGTGCCACCGATCACGCGGGAGGGCAGACTCATGAGCAGTTCTTC
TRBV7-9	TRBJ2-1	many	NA	CASSLTEGEDNEQFF	TGTGCCAGCAGTTTAACGGAGGGTGAAGACAATGAGCAGTTCTTC
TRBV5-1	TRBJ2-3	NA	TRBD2	CASSARGGPYTDTQYF	TGCGCCAGCAGCGCACGCGGGGGGCCTTACACAGATACGCAGTATTTT
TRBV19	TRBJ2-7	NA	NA	CASSIEATAYEQYF	TGTGCCAGTAGTATAGAGGCGACAGCCTACGAGCAGTACTTC
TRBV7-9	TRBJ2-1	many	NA	CASSQTNEQFF	TGTGCCAGCAGCCAAACTAATGAGCAGTTCTTC
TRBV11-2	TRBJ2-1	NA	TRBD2	CASSLSTSGSLNEQFF	TGTGCCAGCAGCTTAAGTACTAGCGGGTCCCTCAATGAGCAGTTCTTC
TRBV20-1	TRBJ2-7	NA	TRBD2	CSARLAGGTYEQYF	TGCAGTGCTAGGCTCGCGGGGGGCACCTACGAGCAGTACTTC
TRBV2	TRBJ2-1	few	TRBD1	CASSEVTGANNEQFF	TGTGCCAGCAGTGAAGTGACAGGGGCCAACAATGAGCAGTTCTTC
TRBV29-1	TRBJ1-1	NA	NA	CSVGRQQNTEAFF	TGCAGCGTTGGTCGGCAGCAGAACACTGAAGCTTTCTTT
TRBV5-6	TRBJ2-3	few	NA	CASSLGVRDTDTQYF	TGTGCCAGCAGCTTGGGGGTCAGAGACACAGATACGCAGTATTTT
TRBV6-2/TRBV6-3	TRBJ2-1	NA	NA	CASSYPARPYNEQFF	TGTGCCAGCAGTTACCCGGCCCGACCCTACAATGAGCAGTTCTTC
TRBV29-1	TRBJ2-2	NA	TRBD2	CSVALSSRLAGVTRELFF	TGCAGCGTTGCCCTCTCCTCCCGCCTAGCGGGGGTTACGAGGGAGCTGTTTTTT
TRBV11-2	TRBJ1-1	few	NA	CASSHGRTEAFF	TGTGCCAGCAGCCACGGGAGGACTGAAGCTTTCTTT
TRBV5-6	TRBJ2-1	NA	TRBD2	CASSFSGLAGGGYYNEQFF	TGTGCCAGCAGCTTCAGCGGACTAGCGGGAGGCGGTTATTACAATGAGCAGTTCTTC
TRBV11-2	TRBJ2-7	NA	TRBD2	CASSSTGLVYEQYF	TGTGCCAGCAGCTCAACGGGACTAGTATACGAGCAGTACTTC
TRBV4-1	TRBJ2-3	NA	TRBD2	CASSQSPAGGLMDTQYF	TGCGCCAGCAGCCAGTCACCGGCGGGGGGGCTTATGGATACGCAGTATTTT
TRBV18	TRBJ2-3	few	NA	CASSPLSGTDTQYF	TGTGCCAGCTCACCGTTGAGCGGCACAGATACGCAGTATTTT
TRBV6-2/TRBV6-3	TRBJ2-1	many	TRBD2	CASSYLRDYYNEQFF	TGTGCCAGCAGTTATCTCCGGGACTACTACAATGAGCAGTTCTTC
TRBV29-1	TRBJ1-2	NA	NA	CSVQDSSYGYTF	TGCAGCGTTCAGGATTCCAGCTATGGCTACACCTTC
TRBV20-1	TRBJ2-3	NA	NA	CSARFLTGPTSTDTQYF	TGCAGTGCTAGATTCCTGACAGGTCCGACATCTACAGATACGCAGTATTTT
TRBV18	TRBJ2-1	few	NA	CASSPLAPSSYNEQFF	TGTGCCAGCTCACCTCTAGCGCCAAGCTCCTACAATGAGCAGTTCTTC
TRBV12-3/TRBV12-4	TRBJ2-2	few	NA	CASSRAVPPGTGELFF	TGTGCCAGCAGCCGGGCCGTCCCTCCGGGCACCGGGGAGCTGTTTTTT
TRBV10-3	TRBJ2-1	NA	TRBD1	CAIRPSGQGDNEQFF	TGTGCCATCAGACCCTCGGGACAGGGGGACAATGAGCAGTTCTTC
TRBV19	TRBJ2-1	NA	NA	CASITSSGEQFF	TGTGCCAGTATAACCTCTTCCGGTGAGCAGTTCTTC